Presented here are 10 T cell receptor beta chains from one specimen sequenced in a study of breast tumors, draining lymph nodes, adjacent tissues. Axillary draining lymph nodes of breast cancer patients supplied the node samples. Using its own MiXCR run on the multiplex PCR reads, TCRdb lists one record per CDR3 protein. The sample lists fewer than 150,000 distinct CDR3 sequences, 21% occurring once. The sequencing sample was made of axillary lymph node tissue. Receptor source: a female donor with breast cancer. Some clones in this sample may be carry-over from other donors' samples.

With regard to this clonotype: A read error may account for a junction end that differs from germline. The DNA for the CDR3 is TGTGCCAGCAGTTACTTGGCAGGACAGGATCAGCCCCAGCACTTT. This encodes CASSYLAGQDQPQHF. The chain is built from TRBV6-6 and TRBJ1-5; 7 nucleotides agree with TRBD1. CDR3 size: 15 residues. Germline V lookup: CDR1 MNHNY, CDR2 SVGAGI (reference sequence).

This clonotype was detected ten times or more. The CDR3 region has the DNA TGTGCCAGTAGTAGAGGGACAGGGGGGTACAATGAGCAGTTCTTC. Protein: CASSRGTGGYNEQFF. The rearrangement uses TRBV19 and TRBJ2-1; 11 positions agree with TRBD1. The germline CDR1 and CDR2 sequences are LNHDA and SQIVND (reference sequence). J was trimmed by 4 bases and V by 4 bases; bases with no gene match: 3. CDR3 size: 15 residues.

This clonotype was counted many times. The rearrangement links TRBV4-1 to TRBJ1-2; possibly TRBD1 for D (6 bases). V lost 3 bases and J 2 bases, leaving 13 bases between the germline ends. CDR3 length equals 15 residues. Germline V CDR1 and CDR2: MGHRA, YSYEKL. The CDR3 region is CASSHTGNLNYGYTF. As DNA, the CDR3 is TGCGCCAGCAGCCATACAGGGAATCTCAACTATGGCTACACCTTC.

This clonotype was recorded many times. The rearrangement links TRBV12-5 to TRBJ2-2; perhaps TRBD1 as D (5 bases). The CDR3 has 14 amino acids. CDR1 is LGHNT and CDR2 is FRNRAP in the germline V gene. The V end lost 11 bases, the J end lost 0 bases, and 13 bases lay between the germline ends. The CDR3 loop is CASTGSANTGELFF. The CDR3 DNA follows: TGTGCTTCCACAGGATCCGCGAACACCGGGGAGCTGTTTTTT.

V usage is TRBV28 and J usage is TRBJ1-2, with D unclear. Germline values: CDR1 MDHEN, CDR2 SYDVKM. The CDR3 contains 13 residues. The V end lost 3 bases, the J end lost 4 bases, and 9 bases lay between the germline ends. CDR3 nucleotides: TGTGCCAGCAGTTTTAGGGTTATCTATGGCTACACCTTC. It translates to CASSFRVIYGYTF.

In its sample, this clonotype was seen many times. The CDR3 reads CASSYGAEDASDTQYF. In nucleotides, the CDR3 is TGTGCCAGCAGTTACGGGGCGGAAGACGCTTCGGATACGCAGTATTTT. The chain is built from TRBV6-5 and TRBJ2-3; tentatively, D is TRBD1 (5 bases). The CDR3 contains 16 residues. From germline, CDR1 is MNHEY and CDR2 SVGAGI. V was cut by 2 bases and J by 6 bases, with 18 bases left in between.

In this sample, this clonotype turned up many times. The rearrangement joins TRBV30 to TRBJ2-7; weak D call: TRBD1 (5 bases). With 3 bases removed from V and 3 bases from J, the gap between germline ends came to 18 bases. Germline-derived CDR1 and CDR2 are GTSNPN and SVGIG (reference sequence). The CDR3 contains 15 residues. CDR3 sequence reads: CAWRMDGATFYEQYF. DNA for the CDR3: TGTGCCTGGAGGATGGATGGGGCTACCTTCTACGAGCAGTACTTC.

This clonotype was observed many times. This sequence joins TRBV20-1 and TRBJ1-2; D might be TRBD1 (6 bases). V was clipped by 4 bases and J by 6 bases, with 15 bases between them. This CDR3 spans 13 amino acids. Germline V CDR1 and CDR2: DFQATT, SNEGSKA (reference sequence). Here the CDR3 reads CSATRQVENGYTF. CDR3 DNA sequence: TGCAGTGCTACCCGACAGGTGGAGAATGGCTACACCTTC.

This clonotype appeared a few times. A much bigger clone sits one base away, suggesting this may be a read error. The CDR3 nucleotides read TGTGCCATCAGACCAGCGGGAGGGCCGAAGTCCCACGAGCAGTACTTC. Translation: CAIRPAGGPKSHEQYF. The gene calls are TRBV10-3 and TRBJ2-7; 10 bases map to TRBD2. Trimming took 6 bases from V and 5 from J; bases not matched to a gene: 13. Per germline, CDR1 ENHRY and CDR2 SYGVKD. This CDR3 has 16 residues.

A word on this clonotype: A much larger clone differs by one base, so this may be a read error. The gene calls are TRBV2 and TRBJ1-4; D not certain. Germline V lookup: CDR1 SNHLY, CDR2 FYNNEI. V gave up 5 bases and J gave up 6 bases, with 13 bases separating them. This CDR3 contains 14 residues. CDR3 residues: CASSLGGEDEKLFF. The CDR3 coding sequence is TGTGCCAGCAGTTTGGGCGGGGAGGATGAAAAACTGTTTTTT.